Following are 25 T cell receptor beta chains from one sample sequenced in a study of graft-versus-host responses after intestinal transplantation. Libraries were prepared by immunoSEQ multiplex PCR; TCRdb keeps only in-frame clonotypes and omits some of them. The table lists approximately 12,000 clones, roughly three quarters of them singletons. Graft material was processed, releasing intraepithelial and lamina propria lymphocytes. The starting material was ileum tissue, obtained 23 days after intestinal transplant. The source is a human patient who received an intestinal transplant, so some T cells may come from the graft donor.

Relative to its sample, this clone is medium-sized. Other nucleotide sequences from this sample produce the same CDR3. The V call is TRBV6-5, the J call TRBJ2-1; a possible D gene is TRBD1 (5 bases). CDR3 length: 12 amino acids. The germline gives CDR1 MNHEY, CDR2 SVGAGI. Deletions cut 2 bases from V and 6 bases from J, with 5 bases between. CDR3 nucleotide sequence: TGTGCCAGCAGTTACAGGGGCAATGAGCAGTTCTTC. Residues: CASSYRGNEQFF.

This rearrangement joins TRBV6-6 to TRBJ2-5; 11 positions agree with TRBD1. TRBJ2-7 explains the end of the DNA better; the J call may be wrong. This CDR3 region has 16 residues. Germline V gene sequence: CDR1 MNHNY, CDR2 SVGAGI (reference sequence). This chain's CDR3 is CASTHSGDRGTYEQYF. In DNA, the CDR3 is TGTGCCAGCACCCACTCAGGGGACAGGGGGACCTACGAGCAGTACTTC.

The gene calls are TRBV20-1 and TRBJ2-3, with unresolved D. From germline, CDR1 is DFQATT and CDR2 SNEGSKA (reference sequence). The V end was cut by 7 bases, the J end by 7 bases, with 3 bases between. The CDR3 covers 8 residues. Written as DNA, the CDR3 is TGCAGTGGTCATACGCAGTATTTT. Its protein product is CSGHTQYF.

This clone was seen a few times. The rearrangement links TRBV7-9 to TRBJ2-7; the match to TRBD2 covers 10 bases. Trimming removed 9 bases from V and 4 bases from J; junction bases left unmatched: 6. The CDR3 covers 13 residues. The germline V gene encodes CDR1 SEHNR and CDR2 FQNEAQ (reference sequence). The CDR3 DNA reads as TGTGCCAGTACGGGACTAGCGCCATACGAGCAGTACTTC. Its translation is CASTGLAPYEQYF.

V usage is TRBV19 and J usage is TRBJ1-2; unclear D gene. The CDR3 contains 15 residues. V lost 3 bases and J lost 0, with 11 bases in between. Germline V CDR1 and CDR2: LNHDA, SQIVND (reference sequence). The DNA of the CDR3 is TGTGCCAGTAGTATTGGCCAGCCAGCTAACTATGGCTACACCTTC. This sequence encodes CASSIGQPANYGYTF.

The rearrangement links TRBV2 to TRBJ2-5; no firm D call. Trimming cost V 2 bases and J 2 bases, with 9 bases left between them. The CDR3 spans 14 residues. Germline CDR1 reads SNHLY; CDR2 reads FYNNEI. CDR3 region: CASSERLGQETQYF. The DNA for the CDR3 is TGTGCCAGCAGTGAAAGGCTAGGGCAAGAGACCCAGTACTTC.

This clone has a handful of counts. The rearrangement uses TRBV7-9 and TRBJ2-7; D unresolved. Germline V lookup: CDR1 SEHNR, CDR2 FQNEAQ (reference sequence). The CDR3 covers 16 residues. With 5 bases removed from V and 5 bases from J, the gap between germline ends came to 22 bases. CDR3 sequence: CASSPREHGDYNEQYF. CDR3 nucleotides: TGTGCCAGCAGCCCGCGTGAACACGGTGATTACAACGAGCAGTACTTC.

V and J are TRBV30 and TRBJ2-3; D might be TRBD1 or TRBD2, each matching 5 bases. V lost 5 bases and J lost 0, with 12 bases in between. Germline CDR1 GTSNPN, CDR2 SVGIG (reference sequence). The CDR3 covers 14 residues. The CDR3, as DNA: TGTGCCTGGGCAGGGTGGGGGAGCACAGATACGCAGTATTTT. It specifies CAWAGWGSTDTQYF.

This chain links TRBV7-6 with TRBJ1-2; D is unclear. This CDR3 is built from 15 residues. The V gene lost 2 bases and the J gene lost 6 bases, with 16 bases spanning the gap. CDR1 is SGHVS and CDR2 is FNYEAQ in the germline V gene. CDR3 DNA: TGTGCCAGCAGCTTAATTGGGAATCCGCCGGATGGCTACACCTTC. This sequence encodes CASSLIGNPPDGYTF.

This clone appeared a few times. The rearrangement joins TRBV27 to TRBJ1-5, with 8 bases matching TRBD1. This CDR3 contains 19 residues. The V gene end was trimmed by 5 bases and the J gene end by 0 bases; junction bases not matched to a gene: 15. Germline CDR1 and CDR2: MNHEY and SMNVEV (reference sequence). The DNA for the CDR3 is TGTGCCAGCAGTCCTTCTCAAGGGACAGGAGCCTATAGCAATCAGCCCCAGCATTTT. Its translation: CASSPSQGTGAYSNQPQHF.

This chain joins TRBV7-3 and TRBJ1-3; 8 bases line up with TRBD1. The CDR3 spans 14 residues. Trimming cost V 4 bases and J 7 bases; bases outside gene matches: 6. Germline V gene sequence: CDR1 SGHTA, CDR2 FQGTGA. The CDR3 bases are TGTGCCAGCAGCTCCATTCGACAGGGGAACACCATATATTTT. Amino acids: CASSSIRQGNTIYF.

The chain joins TRBV4-1 to TRBJ1-5; perhaps TRBD1 as D (5 bases). Germline V CDR1 and CDR2: MGHRA, YSYEKL. CDR3 length equals 13 residues. Trimming took 3 bases from V and 5 from J, leaving 8 bases between them. The CDR3 spells CASSQGDDQPQHF. As DNA, the CDR3 is TGCGCCAGCAGCCAGGGGGACGATCAGCCCCAGCATTTT.

J is TRBJ2-7 and V is TRBV5-8; 11 bases fit TRBD2. Germline V CDR1 and CDR2: SGHTS, YDEGEE. Trimming at V came to 2 bases and at J to 3 bases, leaving 1 base not matched to a gene. The CDR3 runs to 14 residues. The CDR3 DNA sequence: TGTGCCAGCAGCTTAACTAGCGGGAGCTACGAGCAGTACTTC. It specifies CASSLTSGSYEQYF.

The V gene is TRBV28, the J gene TRBJ1-1; D might be TRBD1 (5 bases). The CDR3 is made up of 14 amino acids. Germline V lookup: CDR1 MDHEN, CDR2 SYDVKM. The germline V and J ends were trimmed by 4 bases and 4 bases, with 13 bases remaining between them. CDR3 region: CASSSRWGFTEAFF. Here the CDR3 DNA reads TGTGCCAGCAGTTCCCGGTGGGGGTTCACTGAAGCTTTCTTT.

The chain couples TRBV5-1 to TRBJ2-7; D not resolved. From germline, CDR1 is SGHRS and CDR2 YFSETQ. Deletions cut 2 bases from V and 3 bases from J, with 6 bases between. The CDR3 covers 12 residues. The CDR3 here is CASSFLGYEQYF. The CDR3 DNA sequence: TGCGCCAGCAGCTTTTTAGGCTACGAGCAGTACTTC.

This chain uses TRBV7-2 with TRBJ2-3, with TRBD2 as a possible D gene (5 bases). The CDR3 covers 15 residues. CDR1 and CDR2 (germline): SGHTA, FQGNSA. The V and J ends lost 2 bases and 8 bases respectively, with 17 bases between them. In DNA form, the CDR3 reads TGTGCCAGCAGCTTATGGACCGCCGGGGAGAGTACGCAGTATTTT. Its protein is CASSLWTAGESTQYF.

This clone ranks as large (0.1 to 1%). The chain combines TRBV11-2 with TRBJ2-7; D is undetermined. Deletions cut 5 bases from V and 2 bases from J, with 10 bases between. CDR3 length equals 13 residues. CDR1 SGHAT and CDR2 FQNNGV come from the germline V gene. CDR3 DNA sequence: TGTGCCAGCAGCCTCTACTCAGCCTACGAGCAGTACTTC. This encodes CASSLYSAYEQYF.

V is TRBV4-2 and J is TRBJ2-7; 7 positions match TRBD1. V shed 3 bases, J shed 2 bases, and the junction held 7 bases outside the gene matches. Germline loops: CDR1 LGHNA, CDR2 YNFKEQ. The CDR3 runs to 15 residues. The CDR3 here is CASSHGIQGAYEQYF. DNA for the CDR3: TGTGCCAGCAGCCACGGGATTCAGGGGGCCTACGAGCAGTACTTC.

The chain recombines TRBV10-3 with TRBJ2-1; possible D gene TRBD2, 5 bases. Germline values: CDR1 ENHRY, CDR2 SYGVKD. This CDR3 is built from 15 residues. V was pared by 0 bases and J by 8 bases, with 14 bases between. The CDR3 sequence: CAISESFSERDEQFF. In DNA form, the CDR3 reads TGTGCCATCAGTGAGTCTTTTAGCGAAAGAGATGAGCAGTTCTTC.

The rearrangement uses TRBV7-3 and TRBJ1-2, with D possibly TRBD1 on 5 matching bases. The V gene's germline CDR1 is SGHTA and CDR2 FQGTGA. V lost 4 bases to trimming and J lost 4 bases, with 19 bases between them. The CDR3 covers 16 residues. The CDR3 spells CASSSFDRILSYGYTF. The CDR3 nucleotides are TGTGCCAGCAGCTCATTCGACAGAATCCTCTCCTATGGCTACACCTTC.

V is TRBV6-5 and J is TRBJ2-5; D might be TRBD1 (5 bases). Germline V gene sequence: CDR1 MNHEY, CDR2 SVGAGI. CDR3 length: 13 amino acids. The V gene lost 2 bases and the J gene lost 4 bases, with 8 bases spanning the gap. CDR3 nucleotides: TGTGCCAGCAGTTACCTTACAGGAGAGACCCAGTACTTC. Amino acid sequence: CASSYLTGETQYF.

The rearrangement uses TRBV11-1 and TRBJ2-7; D is uncertain. The V end lost 4 bases, the J end lost 0 bases, and 13 bases lay between the germline ends. Germline lookup yields CDR1 SGHAT and CDR2 FQDESV (reference sequence). This CDR3 has 15 amino acids. CDR3 region: CASSSTGPLSYEQYF. As DNA, the CDR3 is TGTGCCAGCAGCTCGACCGGGCCCCTCTCCTACGAGCAGTACTTC.

The chain is built from TRBV28 and TRBJ1-2; D not resolved. Looked up from germline, CDR1 is MDHEN and CDR2 is SYDVKM. V lost 5 bases and J 0 bases, leaving 7 bases between the germline ends. The CDR3 has 13 amino acids. The CDR3 nucleotides read TGTGCCAGCAGTAACCAGCCTAACTATGGCTACACCTTC. This sequence encodes CASSNQPNYGYTF.

The table lists this clone with a count of one. V and J are TRBV4-2 and TRBJ2-6, with unresolved D. CDR1 LGHNA and CDR2 YNFKEQ come from the germline V gene. V lost 0 bases to trimming and J lost 0 bases, with 6 bases between them. CDR3 length: 16 amino acids. The CDR3, as DNA: TGTGCCAGCAGCCAAGATATCAGCTCTGGGGCCAACGTCCTGACTTTC. It translates to CASSQDISSGANVLTF.

J is TRBJ2-7 and V is TRBV5-4; 8 bases are shared with TRBD1. V lost 4 bases, J lost 7 bases, and 7 bases stayed unmatched. The CDR3 totals 13 residues. Looked up from germline, CDR1 is SGHNT and CDR2 is YYREEE (reference sequence). In nucleotides, the CDR3 is TGTGCCAGCAGCCGCGCGACAGGGGAAGAGCAGTACTTC. Amino acid sequence: CASSRATGEEQYF.